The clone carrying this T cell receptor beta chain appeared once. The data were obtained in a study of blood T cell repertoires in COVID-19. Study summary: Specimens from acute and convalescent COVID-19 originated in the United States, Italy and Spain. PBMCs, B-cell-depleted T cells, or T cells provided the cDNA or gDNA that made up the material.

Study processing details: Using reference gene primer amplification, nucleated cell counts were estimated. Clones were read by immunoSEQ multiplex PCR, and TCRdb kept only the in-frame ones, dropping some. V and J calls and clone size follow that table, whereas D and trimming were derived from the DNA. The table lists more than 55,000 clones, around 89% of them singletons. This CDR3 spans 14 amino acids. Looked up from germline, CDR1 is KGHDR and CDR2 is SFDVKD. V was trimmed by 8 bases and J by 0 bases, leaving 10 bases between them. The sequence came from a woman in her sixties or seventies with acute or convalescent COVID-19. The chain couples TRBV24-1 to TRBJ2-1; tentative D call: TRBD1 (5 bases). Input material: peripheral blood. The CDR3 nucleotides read TGTGCCACCACCCAGGGTGGCTCCTACAATGAGCAGTTCTTC. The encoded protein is CATTQGGSYNEQFF.